This note documents a single T cell receptor (beta chain) sequence. This entry is derived from a study of control samples from healthy donors and cancer patients. Germline V gene data show CDR1 as LNHDA and CDR2 as SQIVND (reference sequence). The CDR3 runs to 13 residues. V lost 7 bases and J 6 bases, leaving 13 bases between the germline ends. Clones were read by immunoSEQ multiplex PCR, and TCRdb kept only the in-frame ones, dropping some. The sample lists about 75,000 clones, less than 95% occurring once. The sequence was collected from a woman aged 40 to 49 in good health. The specimen sequenced was blood. The chain uses TRBV19 and TRBJ2-1, with a possible D match to TRBD2 (5 bases). CDR3 amino acids: CASTQREGNEQFF. DNA for the CDR3: TGTGCCAGTACTCAACGGGAAGGCAATGAGCAGTTCTTC.